The 6 T cell receptor beta chains presented below share a single source sample, sequenced in a study of identical twins. In TCRdb, the 5' RACE reads were re-called with MiXCR into one record per CDR3 protein. The repertoire includes approximately 500,000 distinct CDR3 sequences, about 15% of them detected once, and roughly 0.46% sits in the top ten. The data were also submitted as part of a second study, on yellow fever vaccine responses in identical twins.

Material for sequencing was CD4+ T cells sorted from blood. The receptors were gathered from a woman between 18 and 29 years old in good health.

This clonotype has more than one count but fewer than ten. V usage is TRBV12-3 or TRBV12-4 and J usage is TRBJ2-2; TRBD1 aligns across 7 bases. This CDR3 region has 13 residues. The trim removed 5 bases at V and 6 bases at J, leaving 3 bases unmatched. DNA for the CDR3: TGTGCCAGCAGTCCCCAGGGGGCCGGGGAGCTGTTTTTT. It is translated as CASSPQGAGELFF.

This CDR3 reads CASSSPGTGGETQYF. The CDR3 coding sequence is TGTGCCAGCAGCTCCCCCGGGACAGGGGGGGAGACCCAGTACTTC. The V gene is TRBV5-5, the J gene TRBJ2-5, with 11 bases aligning to TRBD1. This CDR3 has 15 residues. Germline CDR1 SGHKS, CDR2 YYEKEE (reference sequence). With 3 bases clipped from V and 5 bases from J, the junction kept 6 bases outside the gene matches.

This clonotype showed up just a few times. The chain employs TRBV12-3 or TRBV12-4 and TRBJ1-4; TRBD1 agrees at 8 bases. This CDR3 has 17 residues. V gave up 5 bases and J gave up 4 bases; unmatched junction bases: 12. This chain's CDR3 is CASSPRTGRTGNEKLFF. Written as DNA, the CDR3 is TGTGCCAGCAGTCCCCGGACAGGGAGGACGGGTAATGAAAAACTGTTTTTT.

The chain joins TRBV5-1 to TRBJ1-1; D is uncertain. The CDR3 has 17 amino acids. Germline V gene sequence: CDR1 SGHRS, CDR2 YFSETQ. Trimming shortened V by 1 base and J by 2 bases, and 18 bases separated the two germline ends. CDR3 in amino acids: CASSLSKVGFSNTEAFF. The CDR3 region has the DNA TGCGCCAGCAGCTTGTCAAAGGTGGGCTTTTCTAACACTGAAGCTTTCTTT.

In this sample, this clonotype turned up a few times. The chain links TRBV5-1 to TRBJ1-1; a weak D match, TRBD1 (5 bases). Germline V CDR1 and CDR2: SGHRS, YFSETQ. Trimming removed 2 bases from V and 5 bases from J, with 10 bases in between. This CDR3 has 13 amino acids. This chain's CDR3 is CASSLRQTTEAFF. The CDR3 DNA is TGCGCCAGCAGCTTAAGACAGACAACTGAAGCTTTCTTT.

This clonotype was observed a handful of times. The chain has TRBV12-3 or TRBV12-4 and TRBJ1-1; the D gene is possibly TRBD1 (6 bases). Trimming shortened V by 7 bases and J by 10 bases, and 16 bases separated the two germline ends. The CDR3 runs to 12 residues. As DNA, the CDR3 is TGTGCCAGCACCCCTGGGGGCAGCCCAGCTTTCTTT. Translated, it gives CASTPGGSPAFF.